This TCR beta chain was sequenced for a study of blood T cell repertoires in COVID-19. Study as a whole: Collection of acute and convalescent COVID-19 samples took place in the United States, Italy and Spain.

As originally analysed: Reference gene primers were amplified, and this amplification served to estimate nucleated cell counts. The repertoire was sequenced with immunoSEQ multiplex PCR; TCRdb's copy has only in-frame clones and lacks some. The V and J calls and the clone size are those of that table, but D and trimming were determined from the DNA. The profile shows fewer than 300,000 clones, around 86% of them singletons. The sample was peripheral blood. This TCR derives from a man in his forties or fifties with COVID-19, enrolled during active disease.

In DNA, the CDR3 is TGTGCCACCAGCAGGAGGTTCGAGACAACTAATGAAAAACTGTTTTTT. This encodes CATSRRFETTNEKLFF. This chain links TRBV15 with TRBJ1-4; D is ambiguous. V shed 3 bases and J shed 0 bases, with 11 bases lying between them. Germline V gives CDR1 LNHNV, CDR2 YYDKDF (reference sequence). The CDR3 covers 16 residues.